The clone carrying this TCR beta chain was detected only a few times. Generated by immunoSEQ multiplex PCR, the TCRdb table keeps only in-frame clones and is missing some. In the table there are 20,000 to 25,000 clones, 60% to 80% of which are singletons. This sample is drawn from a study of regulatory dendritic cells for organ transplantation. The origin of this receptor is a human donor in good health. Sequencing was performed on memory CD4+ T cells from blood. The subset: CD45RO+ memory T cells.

CDR3 loop: CASSYNRGSDEKLFF. The DNA of the CDR3 is TGCGCCAGCAGCTATAACAGGGGATCGGATGAAAAACTGTTTTTT. The rearrangement joins TRBV5-1 to TRBJ1-4; 7 nucleotides agree with TRBD1. CDR1 is SGHRS and CDR2 is YFSETQ in the germline V gene. This CDR3 is 15 amino acids long. The J segment lost 6 bases and the V segment lost 3 bases, leaving 8 bases of the junction unmatched.